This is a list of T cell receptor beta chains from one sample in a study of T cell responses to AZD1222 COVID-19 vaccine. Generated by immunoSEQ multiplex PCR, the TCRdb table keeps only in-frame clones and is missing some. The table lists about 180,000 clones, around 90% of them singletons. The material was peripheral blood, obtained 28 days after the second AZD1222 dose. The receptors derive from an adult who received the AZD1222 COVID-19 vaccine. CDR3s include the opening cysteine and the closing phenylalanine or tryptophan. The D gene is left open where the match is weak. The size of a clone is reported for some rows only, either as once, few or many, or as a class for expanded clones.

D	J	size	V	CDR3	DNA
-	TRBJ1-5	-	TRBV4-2	CASSPRAGVDQPQHF	TGTGCCAGCAGCCCCCGCGCAGGGGTTGATCAGCCCCAGCATTTT
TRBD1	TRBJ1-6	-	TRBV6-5	CASRQGHYNSPLHF	TGTGCCAGCAGACAGGGGCACTATAATTCACCCCTCCACTTT
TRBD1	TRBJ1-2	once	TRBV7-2	CASSTTGIRDRGYGYTF	TGTGCCAGCAGCACAACCGGGATCCGGGACAGGGGGTATGGCTACACCTTC
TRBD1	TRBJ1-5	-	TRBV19	CASRDRGYGNQPQHF	TGTGCCAGTCGGGACAGGGGGTATGGCAATCAGCCCCAGCATTTT
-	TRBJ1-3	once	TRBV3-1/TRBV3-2	CASSWAGTQGDTIYF	TGTGCCAGCAGCTGGGCCGGGACTCAAGGGGACACCATATATTTT
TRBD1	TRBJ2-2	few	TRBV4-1	CASSQAVRGHGELFF	TGCGCCAGCAGCCAAGCCGTCAGGGGGCACGGGGAGCTGTTTTTT
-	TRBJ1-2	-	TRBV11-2	CASSLGDYGYTF	TGTGCCAGCAGCTTAGGGGACTATGGCTACACCTTC
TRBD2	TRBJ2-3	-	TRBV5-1	CASSPAPTSGVTDTQYF	TGCGCCAGCAGCCCAGCCCCGACTAGCGGGGTCACAGATACGCAGTATTTT
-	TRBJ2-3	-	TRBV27	CASSLLGSPTSDTQYF	TGTGCCAGCAGTTTACTTGGGTCCCCAACGAGCGATACGCAGTATTTT
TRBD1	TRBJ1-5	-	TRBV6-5	CASSYGEGASNQPQHF	TGTGCCAGCAGTTACGGGGAGGGGGCTAGCAATCAGCCCCAGCATTTT
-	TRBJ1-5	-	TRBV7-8	CASSAFGNQPQHF	TGTGCCAGCAGCGCGTTCGGCAATCAGCCCCAGCATTTT